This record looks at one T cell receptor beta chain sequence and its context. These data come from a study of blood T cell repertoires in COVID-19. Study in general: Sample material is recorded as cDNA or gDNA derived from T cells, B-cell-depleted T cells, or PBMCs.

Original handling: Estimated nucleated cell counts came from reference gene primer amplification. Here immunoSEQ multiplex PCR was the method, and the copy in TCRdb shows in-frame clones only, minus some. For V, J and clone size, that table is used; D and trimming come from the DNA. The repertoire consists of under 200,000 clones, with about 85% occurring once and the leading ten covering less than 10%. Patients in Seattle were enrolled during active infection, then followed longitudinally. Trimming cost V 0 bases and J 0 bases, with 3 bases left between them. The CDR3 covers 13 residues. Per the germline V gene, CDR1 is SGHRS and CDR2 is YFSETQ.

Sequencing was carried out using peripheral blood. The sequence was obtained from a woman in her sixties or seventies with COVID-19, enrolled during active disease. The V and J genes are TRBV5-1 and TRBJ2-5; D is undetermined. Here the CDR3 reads CASSLADQETQYF. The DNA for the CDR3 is TGCGCCAGCAGCTTGGCCGACCAAGAGACCCAGTACTTC.